A single sample gave rise to the 5 T cell receptor beta chains below, sequenced in a study of T cell responses to AZD1222 COVID-19 vaccine. Clones were sequenced by immunoSEQ multiplex PCR, and TCRdb holds only the in-frame ones, with some missing. The top ten hold about 16% of the sample, which has over 85,000 clones, 85% to 90% seen once. This specimen consisted of peripheral blood, obtained 28 days after the second AZD1222 dose. These TCRs come from an adult who received the AZD1222 COVID-19 vaccine.

The chain is built from TRBV10-3 and TRBJ2-7; D remains unclear. This CDR3 comprises 11 residues. Deletions cut 4 bases from V and 5 bases from J, with 6 bases between. Germline-derived CDR1 and CDR2 are ENHRY and SYGVKD. CDR3 DNA: TGTGCCATCAGTGTGTTGGACGAGCAGTACTTC. Its protein product is CAISVLDEQYF.

The chain uses TRBV13 and TRBJ2-7; no clear D. This CDR3 is 14 amino acids long. Trimming took 2 bases from V and 0 from J, leaving 8 bases between them. Per germline, CDR1 PRHDT and CDR2 FYEKMQ (reference sequence). The CDR3 sequence: CASSLPRTSYEQYF. CDR3 bases: TGTGCCAGCAGCTTACCCAGGACCTCCTACGAGCAGTACTTC.

The chain couples TRBV2 to TRBJ1-4, with D hard to call. In germline, CDR1 is SNHLY, CDR2 FYNNEI. Trimming cost V 3 bases and J 8 bases, with 10 bases left between them. The CDR3 is 13 residues long. This CDR3 reads CASSEGGWEKLFF. The CDR3 nucleotides read TGTGCCAGCAGTGAGGGTGGATGGGAAAAACTGTTTTTT. Filled out from reference TRBV2 and TRBJ1-4, the complete variable domain reads EPEVTQTPSHQVTQMGQEVILRCVPISNHLYFYWYRQILGQKVEFLVSFYNNEISEKSEIFDDQFSVERPDGSNFTLKIRSTKLEDSAMYFCASSEGGWEKLFFGSGTQLSVL.

Details on this clone: A junction end diverges from the germline sequence, so it may reflect a read error. The chain combines TRBV4-1 with TRBJ2-1; weak D call: TRBD2 (5 bases). This CDR3 region has 13 residues. Looked up from germline, CDR1 is MGHRA and CDR2 is YSYEKL. CDR3 residues: CASSQGGRTSRLF. In DNA, the CDR3 is TGCGCCAGCAGCCAAGGAGGGCGCACCAGCAGGCTCTTC.

V usage is TRBV19 and J usage is TRBJ1-5; 9 positions agree with TRBD1. This CDR3 comprises 16 residues. Germline lookup yields CDR1 LNHDA and CDR2 SQIVND (reference sequence). The ends lost 5 bases at V and 3 bases at J; junction bases unmatched: 8. In DNA, the CDR3 is TGTGCCAGTAGTGAATCGGACAGGGGACTCAATCAGCCCCAGCATTTT. Its translation: CASSESDRGLNQPQHF.